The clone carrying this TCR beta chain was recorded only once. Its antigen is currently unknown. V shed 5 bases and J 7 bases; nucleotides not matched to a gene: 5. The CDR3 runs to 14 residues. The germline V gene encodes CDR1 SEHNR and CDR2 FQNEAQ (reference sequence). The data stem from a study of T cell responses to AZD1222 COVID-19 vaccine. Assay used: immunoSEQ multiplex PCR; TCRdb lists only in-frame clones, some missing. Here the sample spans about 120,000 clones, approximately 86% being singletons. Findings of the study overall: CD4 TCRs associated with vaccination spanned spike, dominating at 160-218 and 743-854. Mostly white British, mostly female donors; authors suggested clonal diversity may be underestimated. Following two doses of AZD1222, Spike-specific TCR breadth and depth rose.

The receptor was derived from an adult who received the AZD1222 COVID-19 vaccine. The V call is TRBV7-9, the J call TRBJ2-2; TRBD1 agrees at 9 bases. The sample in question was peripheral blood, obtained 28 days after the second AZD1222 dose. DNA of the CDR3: TGTGCCAGCAGCCGGACAGGGGTAGGCGGGGAGCTGTTTTTT. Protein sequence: CASSRTGVGGELFF. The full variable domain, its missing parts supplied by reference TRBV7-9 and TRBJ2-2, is DTGVSQNPRHKITKRGQNVTFRCDPISEHNRLYWYRQTLGQGPEFLTYFQNEAQLEKSRLLSDRFSAERPKGSFSTLEIQRTEQGDSAMYLCASSRTGVGGELFFGEGSRLTVL.